Below are 14 T cell receptor beta chains sequenced from a single sample in a study of regulatory T cells in long-lasting Graves disease. Time point reported: persistent/refractory GD, antithyroid drugs over 5 years with positive TRAb. Researchers made the TCR library from RNA that was extracted from PBMCs. For TCR beta, libraries came from iRepertoire HTBI primers and Arm-PCR of CDR3 regions. One entry per CDR3 protein, called by TCRdb with MiXCR from the multiplex PCR reads. The sample records a few hundred thousand distinct CDR3 sequences, roughly 21% being singletons. Specimen: peripheral blood mononuclear cells (PBMCs), collected when the disease was refractory, from a patient treated with antithyroid drugs. Every receptor here comes from a female donor with Graves disease.

This clonotype was counted many times. The chain combines TRBV5-1 with TRBJ1-2; a possible D gene is TRBD1 (6 bases). Deletions cut 4 bases from V and 5 bases from J, with 21 bases between. This CDR3 is built from 16 residues. Germline V lookup: CDR1 SGHRS, CDR2 YFSETQ. The CDR3 sequence is CASSETPGELRYGYTF. CDR3 DNA sequence: TGCGCCAGCAGCGAAACCCCAGGGGAGTTACGGTATGGCTACACCTTC. Combining the CDR3 with reference TRBV5-1 and TRBJ1-2 gives the whole variable domain KAGVTQTPRYLIKTRGQQVTLSCSPISGHRSVSWYQQTPGQGLQFLFEYFSETQRNKGNFPGRFSGRQFSNSRSEMNVSTLELGDSALYLCASSETPGELRYGYTFGSGTRLTVV.

The V call is TRBV14, the J call TRBJ2-1; 8 nucleotides line up with TRBD1. The CDR3 length is 16 residues. V was pared by 2 bases and J by 3 bases, with 6 bases of the junction left unmatched. Per the germline V gene, CDR1 is SGHDN and CDR2 is FVKESK. The CDR3 DNA follows: TGTGCCAGCAGCCAACTTACAGGGGGAGACTACAATGAGCAGTTCTTC. Amino acids: CASSQLTGGDYNEQFF.

With respect to this clonotype: This clone may be a read error of a much larger clone one base away. The genes are TRBV20-1 and TRBJ2-5; the D gene is possibly TRBD1 (5 bases). Germline V gene lookup returns CDR1 DFQATT and CDR2 SNEGSKA (reference sequence). The CDR3 has 13 residues. The V end lost 2 bases, the J end lost 2 bases, and 9 bases lay between the germline ends. CDR3 protein: CSARYSGQETQYF. The DNA of the CDR3 is TGCAGTGCTAGATATTCAGGGCAAGAGACCCAGTACTTC.

This clonotype has a count of ten or more. The chain couples TRBV11-2 to TRBJ2-7; TRBD1 aligns across 10 bases. V trimming: 1 base; J trimming: 5 bases; junction bases outside the gene matches: 5. Germline lookup yields CDR1 SGHAT and CDR2 FQNNGV. The CDR3 loop spans 15 amino acids. The CDR3, as DNA: TGTGCCAGCAGCTTAGGTGGGACAGGGGCACACGAGCAGTACTTC. Amino acid sequence: CASSLGGTGAHEQYF.

The sample holds a few counts of this clonotype. Because the CDR3's place on the DNA is in doubt, the DNA is left out and the CDR3 is given as listed by TCRdb. The chain has TRBV6-1 and TRBJ1-2. CDR1 and CDR2 from the germline V gene are MNHNS and SASEGT. The CDR3 contains 14 residues when both ends are counted. The CDR3 region is CASSTSRRRYGYTF.

The rearrangement links TRBV20-1 to TRBJ1-5; D may be TRBD1 (5 bases). The ends were cut back, 3 bases at V and 5 bases at J, with 8 bases in the middle. The CDR3 spans 12 residues. Germline values: CDR1 DFQATT, CDR2 SNEGSKA (reference sequence). This CDR3 reads CSASPRDQPQHF. The CDR3 DNA follows: TGCAGTGCTAGCCCCAGGGATCAGCCCCAGCATTTT.

This clonotype was counted a few times. The genes are TRBV7-2 and TRBJ2-6; D gene ambiguous. V was shortened by 1 base and J by 1 base, with 11 bases between the two germline ends. The CDR3 spans 17 residues. Germline lookup yields CDR1 SGHTA and CDR2 FQGNSA. The chain's CDR3 is CASSLVLGSSGANVLTF. In DNA form, the CDR3 reads TGTGCCAGCAGCTTAGTCCTCGGGTCATCTGGGGCCAACGTCCTGACTTTC.

In this sample, this clonotype turned up a few times. The rearrangement joins TRBV11-1 to TRBJ2-2, with no clear D. The CDR3 contains 14 residues. The V gene lost 1 base and the J gene lost 6 bases, with 9 bases spanning the gap. Germline V lookup: CDR1 SGHAT, CDR2 FQDESV (reference sequence). The CDR3 DNA reads TGTGCCAGCAGCTTAGGGCCCCTTCCCGGGGAGCTGTTTTTT. Amino acid sequence: CASSLGPLPGELFF. The entire variable domain, with the rest obtained from reference TRBV11-1 and TRBJ2-2, is as follows: EAEVAQSPRYKITEKSQAVAFWCDPISGHATLYWYRQILGQGPELLVQFQDESVVDDSQLPKDRFSAERLKGVDSTLKIQPAELGDSAMYLCASSLGPLPGELFFGEGSRLTVL.

This clonotype was seen ten or more times. This chain joins TRBV20-1 and TRBJ2-5, with 10 bases identical to TRBD2. Per the germline V gene, CDR1 is DFQATT and CDR2 is SNEGSKA (reference sequence). The CDR3 totals 15 residues. V lost 5 bases and J lost 0; bases outside the gene matches: 6. Written as DNA, the CDR3 is TGCAGTGCTGCCAGCGGGGGGGGGTACCAAGAGACCCAGTACTTC. Its protein product is CSAASGGGYQETQYF.

V and J are TRBV13 and TRBJ2-7, with no clear D. The germline V gene encodes CDR1 PRHDT and CDR2 FYEKMQ (reference sequence). Between the trimmed V and J ends, which lost 5 bases and 1 base, there was a span of 9 bases. The CDR3 covers 13 residues. CDR3 sequence: CASSAPVSYEQYF. In nucleotides, the CDR3 is TGTGCCAGCAGCGCGCCTGTGTCCTACGAGCAGTACTTC.

This clonotype showed up many times. The chain joins TRBV28 to TRBJ1-2, with 7 bases matching TRBD1. Germline loops: CDR1 MDHEN, CDR2 SYDVKM. This CDR3 comprises 15 residues. Trimming at V came to 7 bases and at J to 2 bases, leaving 10 bases not matched to a gene. This CDR3 is CASTTRQGRNYGYTF. CDR3 bases: TGTGCCAGCACCACTCGACAGGGAAGAAACTATGGCTACACCTTC.

This chain links TRBV3-1 with TRBJ1-5; D not certain. This CDR3 has 15 amino acids. With 1 base removed from V and 0 bases from J, the gap between germline ends came to 7 bases. Germline lookup yields CDR1 LGHDT and CDR2 YNNKEL (reference sequence). CDR3 amino acids: CASSQVGGSNQPQHF. The CDR3 DNA follows: TGTGCCAGCAGCCAAGTTGGAGGTAGCAATCAGCCCCAGCATTTT.

Notes on this clonotype: This clone may be a read error of a much larger clone one base away. The chain is built from TRBV4-2 and TRBJ1-2; unclear D gene. CDR1 and CDR2 from the germline V gene are LGHNA and YNFKEQ. The germline V and J ends were trimmed by 6 bases and 6 bases, with 8 bases remaining between them. The CDR3 length is 11 residues. CDR3 in amino acids: CASSEADGYTF. Written as DNA, the CDR3 is TGTGCCAGCAGTGAAGCCGATGGCTACACCTTC.

This clonotype was picked up many times. CDR3 loop: CASSPPNTGELFF. CDR3 sequence (DNA): TGTGCCAGCAGCCCCCCCAACACCGGGGAGCTGTTTTTT. The V gene is TRBV28, the J gene TRBJ2-2, with D uncertain. CDR1 is MDHEN, CDR2 SYDVKM, per germline. V lost 6 bases and J lost 2, with 7 bases in between. The CDR3 runs to 13 residues. The full variable domain, in which reference TRBV28 and TRBJ2-2 provide the parts outside the CDR3, is DVKVTQSSRYLVKRTGEKVFLECVQDMDHENMFWYRQDPGLGLRLIYFSYDVKMKEKGDIPEGYSVSREKKERFSLILESASTNQTSMYLCASSPPNTGELFFGEGSRLTVL.